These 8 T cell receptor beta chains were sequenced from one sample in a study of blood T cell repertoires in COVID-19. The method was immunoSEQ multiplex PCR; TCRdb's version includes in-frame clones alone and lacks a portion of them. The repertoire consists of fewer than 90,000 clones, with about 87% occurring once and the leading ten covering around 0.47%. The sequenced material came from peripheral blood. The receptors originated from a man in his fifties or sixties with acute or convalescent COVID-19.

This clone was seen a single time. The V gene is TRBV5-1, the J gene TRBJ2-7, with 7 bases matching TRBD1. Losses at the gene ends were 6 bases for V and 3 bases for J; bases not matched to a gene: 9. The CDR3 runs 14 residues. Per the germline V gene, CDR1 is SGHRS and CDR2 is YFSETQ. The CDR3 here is CASTPGTVNYEQYF. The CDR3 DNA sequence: TGCGCCAGCACCCCCGGGACAGTTAACTACGAGCAGTACTTC.

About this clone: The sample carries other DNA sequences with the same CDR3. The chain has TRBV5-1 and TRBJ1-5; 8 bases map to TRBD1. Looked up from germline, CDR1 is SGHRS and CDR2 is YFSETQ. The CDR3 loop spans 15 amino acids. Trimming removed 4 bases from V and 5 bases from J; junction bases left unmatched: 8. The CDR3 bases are TGCGCCAGCAGCCCAGGAACAGGGGGTCATCAGCCCCAGCATTTT. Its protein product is CASSPGTGGHQPQHF.

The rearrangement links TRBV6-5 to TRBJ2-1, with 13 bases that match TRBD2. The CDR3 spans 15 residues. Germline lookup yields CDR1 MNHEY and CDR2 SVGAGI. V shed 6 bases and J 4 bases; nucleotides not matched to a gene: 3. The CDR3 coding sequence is TGTGCCAGCAGCCCGGGACTAGCGGGATACAATGAGCAGTTCTTC. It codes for CASSPGLAGYNEQFF.

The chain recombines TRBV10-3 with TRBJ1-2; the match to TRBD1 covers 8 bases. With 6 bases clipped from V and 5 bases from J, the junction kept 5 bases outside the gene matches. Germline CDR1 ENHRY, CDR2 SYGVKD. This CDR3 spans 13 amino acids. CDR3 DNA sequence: TGTGCCATCAGCCCAGGGGGCGAGTATGGCTACACCTTC. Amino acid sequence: CAISPGGEYGYTF.

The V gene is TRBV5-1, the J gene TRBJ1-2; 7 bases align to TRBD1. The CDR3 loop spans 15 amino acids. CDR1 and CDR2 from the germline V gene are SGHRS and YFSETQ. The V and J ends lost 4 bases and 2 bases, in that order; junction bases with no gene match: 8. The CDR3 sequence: CASSTASTGNYGYTF. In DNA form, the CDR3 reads TGCGCCAGCAGCACCGCCTCGACAGGGAACTATGGCTACACCTTC.

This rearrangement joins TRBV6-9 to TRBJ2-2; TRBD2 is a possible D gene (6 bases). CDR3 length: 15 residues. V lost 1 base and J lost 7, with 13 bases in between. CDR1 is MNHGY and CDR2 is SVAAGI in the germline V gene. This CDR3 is CASSYLRGVDGELFF. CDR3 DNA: TGTGCCAGCAGTTATTTGCGGGGAGTGGACGGGGAGCTGTTTTTT.

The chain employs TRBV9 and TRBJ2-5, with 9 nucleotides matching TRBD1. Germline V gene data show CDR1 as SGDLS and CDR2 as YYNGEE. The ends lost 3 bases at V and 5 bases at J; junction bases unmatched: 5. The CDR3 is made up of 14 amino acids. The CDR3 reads CASSEGTGFETQYF. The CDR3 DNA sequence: TGTGCCAGCAGCGAAGGGACAGGGTTTGAGACCCAGTACTTC.

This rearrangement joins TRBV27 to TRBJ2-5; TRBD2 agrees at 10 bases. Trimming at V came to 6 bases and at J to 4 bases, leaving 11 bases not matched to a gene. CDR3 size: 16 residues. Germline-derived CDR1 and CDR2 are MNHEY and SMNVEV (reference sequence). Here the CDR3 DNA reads TGTGCCAGCAGCCCTTTAGCGGGGGGCCTGGGAGAGACCCAGTACTTC. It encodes CASSPLAGGLGETQYF.